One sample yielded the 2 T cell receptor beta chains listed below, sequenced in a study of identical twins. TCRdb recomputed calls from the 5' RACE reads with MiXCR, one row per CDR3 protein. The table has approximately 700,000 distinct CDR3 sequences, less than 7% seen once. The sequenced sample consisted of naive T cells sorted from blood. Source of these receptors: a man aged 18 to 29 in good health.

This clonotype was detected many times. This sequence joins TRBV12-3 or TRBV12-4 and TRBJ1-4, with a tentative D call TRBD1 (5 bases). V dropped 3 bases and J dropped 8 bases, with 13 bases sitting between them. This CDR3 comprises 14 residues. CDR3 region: CASSLQAGVEKLFF. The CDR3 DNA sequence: TGTGCCAGCAGTTTGCAGGCGGGGGTCGAAAAACTGTTTTTT.

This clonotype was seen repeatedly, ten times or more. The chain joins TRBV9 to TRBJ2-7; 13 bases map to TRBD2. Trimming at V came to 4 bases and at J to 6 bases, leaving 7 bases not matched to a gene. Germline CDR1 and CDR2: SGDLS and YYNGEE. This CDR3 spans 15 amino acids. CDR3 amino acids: CASSSRTSGSSEQYF. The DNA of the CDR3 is TGTGCCAGCAGCTCCCGGACTAGCGGGAGCAGCGAGCAGTACTTC.